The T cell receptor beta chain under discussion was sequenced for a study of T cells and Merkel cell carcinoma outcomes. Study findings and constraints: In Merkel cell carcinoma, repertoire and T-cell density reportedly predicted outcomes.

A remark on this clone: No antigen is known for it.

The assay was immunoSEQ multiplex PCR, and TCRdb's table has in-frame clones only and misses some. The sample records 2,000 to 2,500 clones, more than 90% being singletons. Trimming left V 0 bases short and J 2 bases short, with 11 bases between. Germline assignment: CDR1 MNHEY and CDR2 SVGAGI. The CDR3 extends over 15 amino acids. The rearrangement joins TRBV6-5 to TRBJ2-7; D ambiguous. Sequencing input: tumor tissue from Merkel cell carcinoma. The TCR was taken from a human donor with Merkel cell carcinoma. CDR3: CASSYSRLFPYEQYF. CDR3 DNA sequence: TGTGCCAGCAGTTACTCGAGGTTATTTCCCTACGAGCAGTACTTC.